This T cell receptor (beta chain) was sequenced in a study of OX40 agonist ivuxolimab in advanced cancers. Study summary: Two cutaneous melanoma patients and one hepatocellular carcinoma patient, three in all, had partial responses.

Findings of the study overall: In the expanded peripheral T cells, antigen specificity was never determined.

About this clone: What it binds is unknown.

Clones were read by immunoSEQ multiplex PCR, and TCRdb kept only the in-frame ones, dropping some. The sample lists just over 90,000 clones, about 92% seen once, with 3.4% in the top ten. Autoimmune disease history or systemic immunosuppression meant exclusion. The material was CD4+ or CD8+ T cells sorted from blood, obtained in a trial of the OX40 agonist ivuxolimab. This sequence was found in an adult with an advanced solid tumor such as melanoma, head and neck, liver or kidney cancer.

CDR3 sequence reads: CASSQASGVTGELFF. CDR3 bases: TGCGCCAGCAGCCAAGCTAGCGGGGTGACCGGGGAGCTGTTTTTT. The gene calls are TRBV4-3 and TRBJ2-2; 9 bases align to TRBD2. With 1 base clipped from V and 5 bases from J, the junction kept 2 bases outside the gene matches. Germline CDR1 and CDR2: LGHNA and YSLEER. This CDR3 region has 15 residues.